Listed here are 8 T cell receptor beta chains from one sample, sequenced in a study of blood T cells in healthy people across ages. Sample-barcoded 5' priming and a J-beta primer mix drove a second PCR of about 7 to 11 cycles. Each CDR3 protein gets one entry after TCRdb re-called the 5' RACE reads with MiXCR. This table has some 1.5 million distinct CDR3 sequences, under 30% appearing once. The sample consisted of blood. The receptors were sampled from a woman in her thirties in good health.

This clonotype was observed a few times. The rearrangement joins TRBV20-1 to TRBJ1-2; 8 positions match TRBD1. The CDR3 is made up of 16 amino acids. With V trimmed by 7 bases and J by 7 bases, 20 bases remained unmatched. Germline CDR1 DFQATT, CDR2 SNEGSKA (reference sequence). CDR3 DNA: TGCAGTGTAGAGAACGGGTCAGGGGGCGTGAAATCTGGCTACACCTTC. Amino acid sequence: CSVENGSGGVKSGYTF.

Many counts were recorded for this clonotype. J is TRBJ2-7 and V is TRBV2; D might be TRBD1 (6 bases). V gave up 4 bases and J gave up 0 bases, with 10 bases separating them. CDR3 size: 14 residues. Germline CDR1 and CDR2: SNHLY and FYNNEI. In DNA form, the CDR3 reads TGTGCCAGCAGTGCTGAGGGGGTCTCCTACGAGCAGTACTTC. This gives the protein CASSAEGVSYEQYF.

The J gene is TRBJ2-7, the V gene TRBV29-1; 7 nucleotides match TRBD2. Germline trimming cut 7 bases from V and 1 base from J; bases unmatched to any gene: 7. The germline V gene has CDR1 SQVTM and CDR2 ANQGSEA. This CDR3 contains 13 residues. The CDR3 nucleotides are TGCAGCGCCCGTTGGGGGGGGTCCTACGAGCAGTACTTC. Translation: CSARWGGSYEQYF.

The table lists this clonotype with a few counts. The CDR3 DNA reads as TGTGCCATCTCTCGGGACACCTATGGCTACACCTTC. Protein: CAISRDTYGYTF. The chain recombines TRBV3-1 with TRBJ1-2, with D tentatively TRBD1 (6 bases). The CDR3 is 12 amino acids. V lost 10 bases, J lost 4 bases, and 13 bases lay in between. Germline V gene lookup returns CDR1 LGHDT and CDR2 YNNKEL (reference sequence).

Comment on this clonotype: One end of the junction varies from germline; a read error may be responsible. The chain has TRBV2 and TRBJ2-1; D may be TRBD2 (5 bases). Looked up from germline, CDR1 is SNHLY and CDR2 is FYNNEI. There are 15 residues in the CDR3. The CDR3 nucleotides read TGTACCAGCAGCGAAACTAGGAGCGCCTACAATGAGCAGTTCTTC. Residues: CTSSETRSAYNEQFF.

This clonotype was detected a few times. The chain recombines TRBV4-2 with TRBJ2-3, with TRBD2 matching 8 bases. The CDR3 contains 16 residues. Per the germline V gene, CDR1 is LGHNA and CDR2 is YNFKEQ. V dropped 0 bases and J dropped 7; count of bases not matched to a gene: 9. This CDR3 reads CASSQDVAGGINTQYF. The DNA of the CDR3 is TGTGCCAGCAGCCAAGACGTTGCGGGGGGCATTAATACGCAGTATTTT.

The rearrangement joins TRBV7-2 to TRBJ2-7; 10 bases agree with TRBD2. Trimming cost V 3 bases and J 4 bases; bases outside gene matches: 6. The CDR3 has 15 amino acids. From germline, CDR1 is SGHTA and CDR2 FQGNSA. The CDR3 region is CASSFGLAEPYEQYF. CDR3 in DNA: TGTGCCAGCAGCTTTGGACTAGCGGAGCCGTACGAGCAGTACTTC.

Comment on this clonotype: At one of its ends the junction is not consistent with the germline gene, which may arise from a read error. The CDR3 nucleotides read TGTGCCAGCAGCGCTGATAGCTCCCACGAGCAGTACTTC. Translating gives CASSADSSHEQYF. The chain combines TRBV2 with TRBJ2-5; D not resolved. The DNA end favors TRBJ2-7, so the J call may be wrong. CDR3 length: 13 residues. From germline, CDR1 is SNHLY and CDR2 FYNNEI.